A selection of T cell receptor beta chains follows, all from one sample in a study of shared clonotypes between healthy human individuals. TCRdb's copy holds only in-frame clones and misses some; the assay was immunoSEQ multiplex PCR. Among about 510,000 clones listed, approximately 85% were seen once. Sequences were obtained from PBMCs. The origin of the receptors is a woman aged 40 to 49 in good health. Some clones in this sample may be carry-over from other donors' samples. The CDR3 runs from the conserved cysteine through the conserved F or W.

v_gene	len	CDR3aa
TRBV2	12	CASNGNSPEQFF
TRBV29-1	12	CSVRRPLEGQFF
TRBV10-3	13	CAISESGLAIQYF
TRBV6-5	15	CASSFSGMGANVLTF
TRBV11-3	12	CASSLTGDRQYF
TRBV19	14	CASSTGSNTYEQYF
TRBV28	15	CASSSGALLGNIQYF
TRBV2	13	CASSSHETGELFF
TRBV7-2	12	CAWGRYGGELFF
TRBV4-1	14	CASSRGQGNYEQYF
TRBV6-1	14	CASSEAGGFYGYTF
TRBV28	16	CASSLGSGGSGNTIYF
TRBV19	15	CASSGGQGMNTEAFF
TRBV9	15	CASSVSQQAYNEQFF
TRBV7-7	13	CASSLSLGDEQFF
TRBV9	15	CASSSGLAGSYEQYF
TRBV6-5	15	CASSYMTGLGNTIYF
TRBV28	17	CASSLPLDSGRYNEQFF
TRBV7-7	14	CASSLNRETDTQYF
TRBV27	14	CASSLYGSLEKLFF
TRBV2	10	CASSSYEQYF
TRBV5-1	13	CASSLGRIATQYF
TRBV2	14	CASSGQGGSYEQYF
TRBV7-3	12	CASSLAGGEQYF
TRBV29-1	14	CSVLQSRVGNEQFF
TRBV6-4	15	CASSDTTSGSNEQFF
TRBV27	14	CASSPYTPAYEQYF
TRBV4-2	15	CASSQLWGRGYEQYF